This T cell receptor (beta chain) derives from a study of sequential checkpoint blockade in melanoma (dated by TCRdb to about 2019). About the investigation overall: Patients were randomized 1:1 to first-line nivolumab followed by ipilimumab (arm A) or ipilimumab followed by nivolumab (arm B). Maintenance nivolumab was given following each of the two trial sequences. General conclusions and limits of the study: The model for predicting response that combines TCR metrics with mutation burden needs to be validated in larger, independent patient cohorts.

The CDR3 measures 12 amino acids from cysteine to phenylalanine. This entry keeps only the CDR3 DNA: 36 bases, framed from base 1. CDR1 and CDR2 were assigned from the germline V gene (reference sequence) as SEHNR and FQNEAQ. The junction carries 11 bases between V and J, which are trimmed by 6 bases and 5 bases respectively. The treatment or condition tag for this specimen amounts to: randomized to nivolumab then ipilimumab (arm A) or the reverse (arm B). None of the patients in the trial had previously been given DNA-damaging chemotherapy. A FACS Aria II flow cytometer was used to sort live CD3+CD8+ cells that were negative for CD19 and CD56 from thawed PBMCs. CheckMate 064, a randomized, open-label phase II trial of sequential checkpoint blockade, was the source of the samples, all of which came from patients with melanoma. Peripheral blood mononuclear cells were obtained through leukapheresis, purified using Ficoll-Paque, and frozen in human serum containing roughly 9.8% DMSO. Right after sorting, the blood CD3+CD8+ cells were verified to be >95% pure, and DNA extraction followed.

Comments on this clone: Its antigen is not yet known. Within one base of it there is no much larger clone, and no base qualities were kept.

TCRbeta CDR3 regions were immunosequenced from genomic DNA with the immunoSEQ Assay. Before high-throughput sequencing, the genomic DNA was amplified using bias-controlled multiplex PCR. Processing in the source paper ran as follows. To quantify the absolute abundance of each unique TCRbeta CDR3 region, the sequences were collapsed and filtered. Clonality, defined as 1 minus Pielou's evenness, was calculated using productive rearrangements only. A previously published method was used to identify clones whose frequencies were significantly greater in on-treatment samples than in baseline samples. Not all clones reach the TCRdb copy of this immuneACCESS table, which keeps in-frame sequences only. Checked studies attribute under half of the gap to unresolved V genes and leave the rest unexplained. The D gene and trimming were derived from the DNA, and the V and J assignments and clone size from that table. Within this sample are 15,000 to 20,000 clones, with about 70% of them counted one time only. The ten largest clones capture around 32% of the sample.

The clonotype originates from a human donor with melanoma. The sample here was CD8+ T cells sorted from blood (inferred from file names), taken from a patient given nivolumab and ipilimumab in sequence. The chain is made from TRBV7-9 and TRBJ2-7; the D gene is possibly TRBD1, with 5 bases matching. DNA sequence: TGTGCCAGCAGACCGGACACAAACGAGCAGTACTTC. Protein translation: CASRPDTNEQYF.